These 20 T cell receptor beta chains were all obtained from the same sample, sequenced in a study of blood T cell repertoires in COVID-19. This table comes from immunoSEQ multiplex PCR, and its TCRdb copy is limited to in-frame clones, with some not included. The sample consists of about 190,000 clones, 86% of them appearing once. Sequencing was done on a sample of PBMCs or T cells enriched from blood (not recorded which). These receptors were taken from a middle-aged man with acute COVID-19.

CDR3 loop: CASSQEGEQGGLFF. CDR3 sequence (DNA): TGTGCCAGCAGCCAAGAAGGAGAACAGGGCGGCCTGTTTTTT. V gene TRBV4-2 combines with J gene TRBJ1-4; a weak D match, TRBD1 (6 bases). Germline CDR1 LGHNA, CDR2 YNFKEQ. CDR3 length: 14 residues. The V end was cut by 0 bases, the J end by 14 bases, with 16 bases between.

This clone was recorded a few times. The chain is built from TRBV27 and TRBJ1-2; TRBD1 is a possible D gene (5 bases). This CDR3 is 16 amino acids long. The V gene's germline CDR1 is MNHEY and CDR2 SMNVEV (reference sequence). V lost 2 bases and J lost 0, with 13 bases in between. CDR3 amino acids: CASSLSGAAPNYGYTF. CDR3 DNA: TGTGCCAGCAGTTTAAGTGGGGCCGCTCCTAACTATGGCTACACCTTC.

This clone was detected only once. The rearrangement links TRBV11-2 to TRBJ2-1, with 8 bases lining up with TRBD1. V shed 2 bases, J shed 5 bases, and the junction held 14 bases outside the gene matches. The CDR3 contains 18 residues. Germline CDR1 reads SGHAT; CDR2 reads FQNNGV. CDR3 coding DNA: TGTGCCAGCAGCTTAAGGTCTACCCAGGGGGCGGGTGACAATGAGCAGTTCTTC. This translates into CASSLRSTQGAGDNEQFF.

The V call is TRBV2, the J call TRBJ2-2, with 7 positions matching TRBD1. V gave up 11 bases and J gave up 6 bases; unmatched junction bases: 12. Germline CDR1 SNHLY, CDR2 FYNNEI. The CDR3 has 14 amino acids. The CDR3 here is CAGRQGPLAGELFF. CDR3 nucleotide sequence: TGTGCCGGTCGACAGGGACCACTAGCCGGGGAGCTGTTTTTT. Using reference TRBV2 and TRBJ2-2 for the parts outside the CDR3, the full variable domain is EPEVTQTPSHQVTQMGQEVILRCVPISNHLYFYWYRQILGQKVEFLVSFYNNEISEKSEIFDDQFSVERPDGSNFTLKIRSTKLEDSAMYFCAGRQGPLAGELFFGEGSRLTVL.

The genes are TRBV28 and TRBJ2-1, with 7 bases that match TRBD2. The junction had 13 bases not matched to a gene; V was cut back by 6 bases and J by 8 bases. The CDR3 totals 15 residues. Germline-derived CDR1 and CDR2 are MDHEN and SYDVKM. The CDR3 DNA follows: TGTGCCAGCAGGTCTAGCGGCCCCGGGATTTATGAGCAGTTCTTC. Protein product: CASRSSGPGIYEQFF.

J is TRBJ1-2 and V is TRBV18; D is uncertain. This CDR3 region has 12 residues. Trimming removed 5 bases at V and 8 bases at J, with 12 bases between. Germline V lookup: CDR1 KGHSH, CDR2 LQKENI. The CDR3 DNA is TGTGCCAGCTCATCAAGTCGGGAGGGCTACACCTTC. This encodes CASSSSREGYTF.

The CDR3: CASSIASTGATEAFF. The CDR3 nucleotides read TGTGCCAGTAGTATAGCTTCGACAGGGGCGACTGAAGCTTTCTTT. The V call is TRBV19, the J call TRBJ1-1; 8 nucleotides match TRBD1. Trimming took 1 base from V and 5 from J; bases not matched to a gene: 6. This CDR3 spans 15 amino acids. The germline V gene encodes CDR1 LNHDA and CDR2 SQIVND (reference sequence).

The rearrangement links TRBV14 to TRBJ2-7, with D tentatively TRBD2 (6 bases). Germline V gives CDR1 SGHDN, CDR2 FVKESK. With 0 bases removed from V and 3 bases from J, the gap between germline ends came to 12 bases. The CDR3 length is 15 residues. CDR3: CASSQDRLGHYEQYF. DNA for the CDR3: TGTGCCAGCAGCCAAGATCGACTAGGGCACTACGAGCAGTACTTC.

The genes are TRBV4-1 and TRBJ1-2; 9 bases are a match to TRBD1. The CDR3 length is 14 residues. V lost 4 bases to trimming and J lost 4 bases; unmatched junction nucleotides: 4. The germline CDR1 and CDR2 sequences are MGHRA and YSYEKL. The CDR3 sequence: CASSRGQGPYGYTF. CDR3 DNA: TGCGCCAGCAGCCGGGGACAGGGACCCTATGGCTACACCTTC.

The chain uses TRBV27 and TRBJ1-6; D uncertain. Germline V gene sequence: CDR1 MNHEY, CDR2 SMNVEV (reference sequence). The CDR3 sequence is 13 residues long. V lost 6 bases, J lost 0 bases, and 3 bases lay in between. The CDR3: CASRSSYNSPLHF. The CDR3 DNA sequence: TGTGCCAGCAGGAGCTCCTATAATTCACCCCTCCACTTT.

V usage is TRBV5-4 and J usage is TRBJ2-6; 7 bases are a match to TRBD2. In germline, CDR1 is SGHNT, CDR2 YYREEE (reference sequence). The CDR3 length is 16 residues. With 3 bases clipped from V and 4 bases from J, the junction kept 7 bases outside the gene matches. CDR3 region: CASSSSSGLGANVLTF. The CDR3 region has the DNA TGTGCCAGCAGCTCAAGCTCGGGACTAGGGGCCAACGTCCTGACTTTC.

About this clone: Other nucleotide sequences from this sample produce the same CDR3. V gene TRBV5-6 combines with J gene TRBJ2-3, with TRBD1 matching 7 bases. V trimming: 4 bases; J trimming: 2 bases; junction bases outside the gene matches: 13. Germline loops: CDR1 SGHDT, CDR2 YYEEEE. The CDR3 length is 17 residues. CDR3 protein: CASSRRGLAEYTDTQYF. For the CDR3, the DNA is TGTGCCAGCAGCCGTAGGGGGCTAGCAGAATACACAGATACGCAGTATTTT.

CDR3 sequence (DNA): TGCAGCGCGAGACAGGGAATTTCGGCTGAAGCTTTCTTT. Its translation is CSARQGISAEAFF. The V and J genes are TRBV29-1 and TRBJ1-1, with 7 bases fitting TRBD1. From germline, CDR1 is SQVTM and CDR2 ANQGSEA. V shed 7 bases, J shed 6 bases, and the junction held 11 bases outside the gene matches. The CDR3 length is 13 residues.

The chain uses TRBV6-2 or TRBV6-3 and TRBJ2-2; 11 bases agree with TRBD2. Per the germline V gene, CDR1 is MNHEY and CDR2 is SVGEGT. The CDR3 is 15 residues long. The junction had 4 bases not matched to a gene; V was cut back by 5 bases and J by 5 bases. The CDR3 region has the DNA TGTGCCAGCAGTCCGACTAGCGGGAATACCGGGGAGCTGTTTTTT. Its protein is CASSPTSGNTGELFF.

V usage is TRBV6-1 and J usage is TRBJ1-3; D is perhaps TRBD1 (6 bases). Germline-derived CDR1 and CDR2 are MNHNS and SASEGT. The CDR3 totals 15 residues. Trimming left V 2 bases short and J 4 bases short, with 12 bases between. In DNA, the CDR3 is TGTGCCAGCAGTGAACTCTGGGGGGGCGGAAACACCATATATTTT. It specifies CASSELWGGGNTIYF.

V gene TRBV29-1 combines with J gene TRBJ1-1, with D unclear. Germline V CDR1 and CDR2: SQVTM, ANQGSEA. The V gene lost 3 bases and the J gene lost 6 bases, with 11 bases spanning the gap. CDR3 size: 12 residues. This CDR3 reads CSVEVNTAEAFF. The DNA for the CDR3 is TGCAGCGTTGAGGTTAATACGGCTGAAGCTTTCTTT.

The chain recombines TRBV27 with TRBJ1-4; 9 positions match TRBD1. CDR3 length: 14 residues. J gave up 8 bases and V 10 bases, and 11 bases lay outside the gene matches. Germline V gene sequence: CDR1 MNHEY, CDR2 SMNVEV (reference sequence). CDR3 in amino acids: CATREQGAGEKLFF. In DNA form, the CDR3 reads TGTGCCACCAGAGAACAGGGGGCCGGCGAAAAACTGTTTTTT.

V is TRBV7-2 and J is TRBJ1-1; possibly TRBD1 for D (5 bases). V shed 5 bases and J shed 0 bases, with 10 bases lying between them. This CDR3 is 14 amino acids long. Germline CDR1 SGHTA, CDR2 FQGNSA. Here the CDR3 reads CASSVEGLNTEAFF. The DNA for the CDR3 is TGTGCCAGCAGCGTAGAGGGGTTGAACACTGAAGCTTTCTTT.

This clone was observed a handful of times. V usage is TRBV18 and J usage is TRBJ1-5, with a possible D match to TRBD1 (5 bases). The CDR3 consists of 15 residues. V was clipped by 8 bases and J by 0 bases, with 14 bases between them. CDR1 KGHSH and CDR2 LQKENI come from the germline V gene. For the CDR3, the DNA is TGTGCCAGCCACCAGGGTGCCCCTAGCAATCAGCCCCAGCATTTT. Translation: CASHQGAPSNQPQHF.

The rearrangement joins TRBV5-1 to TRBJ2-1, with 7 nucleotides matching TRBD1. V shed 0 bases, J shed 15 bases, and the junction held 12 bases outside the gene matches. Germline V gives CDR1 SGHRS, CDR2 YFSETQ. This CDR3 comprises 14 residues. The DNA for the CDR3 is TGCGCCAGCAGCTTGGGACAGGGCCAGGTACCCAGGTTCTTC. Its translation: CASSLGQGQVPRFF.